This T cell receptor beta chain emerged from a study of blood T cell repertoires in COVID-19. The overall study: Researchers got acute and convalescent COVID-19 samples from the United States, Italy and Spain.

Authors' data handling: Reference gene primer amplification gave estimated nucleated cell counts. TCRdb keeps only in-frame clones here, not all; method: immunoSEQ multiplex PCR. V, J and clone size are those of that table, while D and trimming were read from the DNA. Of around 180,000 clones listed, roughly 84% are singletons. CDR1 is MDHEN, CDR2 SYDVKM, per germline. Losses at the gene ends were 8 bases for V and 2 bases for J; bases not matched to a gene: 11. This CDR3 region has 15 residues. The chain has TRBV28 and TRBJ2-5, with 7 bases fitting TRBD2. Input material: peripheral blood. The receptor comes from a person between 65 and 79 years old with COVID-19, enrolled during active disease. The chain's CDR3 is CASWSTGGNQETQYF. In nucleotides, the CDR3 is TGTGCCAGCTGGAGCACGGGGGGAAATCAAGAGACCCAGTACTTC.